This T cell receptor (beta chain) was captured in a study of blood T cell repertoires in COVID-19. Study background: COVID-19 samples collected from the United States, Italy and Spain covered acute and convalescent phases. Sources were T cells, B-cell-depleted T cells, or PBMCs; the material itself was cDNA or gDNA.

Only one count was recorded for this clone. In the study's own analysis: Quantification of nucleated cells was approximated via reference gene primer amplification. The table came from immunoSEQ multiplex PCR; TCRdb's copy has only in-frame clones and leaves some out. V and J calls and clone size come straight from that table; D and trimming were deduced from the DNA. Here the sample spans approximately 36,000 clones, roughly 87% being singletons. The CDR3 consists of 15 residues. V was clipped by 2 bases and J by 4 bases; unmatched bases: 6. Germline-derived CDR1 and CDR2 are SGHTA and FQGNSA. The sequence was obtained from a man between 60 and 70 years old with acute or convalescent COVID-19. The chain employs TRBV7-2 and TRBJ1-2, with TRBD1 matching 8 bases. Sequencing used peripheral blood. The DNA of the CDR3 is TGTGCCAGCAGCTTATACCAGGGGGCCAGCTATGGCTACACCTTC. Amino acid sequence: CASSLYQGASYGYTF.